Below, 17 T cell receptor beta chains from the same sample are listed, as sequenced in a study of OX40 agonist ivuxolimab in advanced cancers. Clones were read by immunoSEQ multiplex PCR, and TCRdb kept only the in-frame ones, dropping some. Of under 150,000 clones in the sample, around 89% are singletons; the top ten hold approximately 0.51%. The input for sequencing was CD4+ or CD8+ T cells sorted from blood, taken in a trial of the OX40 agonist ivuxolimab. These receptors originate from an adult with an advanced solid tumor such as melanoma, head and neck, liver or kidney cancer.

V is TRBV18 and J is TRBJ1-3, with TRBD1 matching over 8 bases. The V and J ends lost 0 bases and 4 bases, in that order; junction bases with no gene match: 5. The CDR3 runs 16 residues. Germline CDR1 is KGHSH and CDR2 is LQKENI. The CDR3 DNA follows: TGTGCCAGCTCACCACCCTTAGGACAGGGCGGAAACACCATATATTTT. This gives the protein CASSPPLGQGGNTIYF.

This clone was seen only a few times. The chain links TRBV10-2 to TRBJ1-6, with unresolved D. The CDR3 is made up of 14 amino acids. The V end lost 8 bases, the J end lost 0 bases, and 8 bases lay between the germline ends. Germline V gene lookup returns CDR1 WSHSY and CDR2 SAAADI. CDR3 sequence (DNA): TGCGCCAGCTTAGGGAGCTCCTATAATTCACCCCTCCACTTT. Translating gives CASLGSSYNSPLHF.

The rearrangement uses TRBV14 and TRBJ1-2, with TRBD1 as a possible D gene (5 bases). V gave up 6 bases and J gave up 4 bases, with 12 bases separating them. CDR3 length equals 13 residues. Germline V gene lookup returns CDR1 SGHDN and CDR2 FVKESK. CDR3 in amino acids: CASRPTVSYGYTF. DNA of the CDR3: TGTGCCAGCAGACCGACAGTATCCTATGGCTACACCTTC.

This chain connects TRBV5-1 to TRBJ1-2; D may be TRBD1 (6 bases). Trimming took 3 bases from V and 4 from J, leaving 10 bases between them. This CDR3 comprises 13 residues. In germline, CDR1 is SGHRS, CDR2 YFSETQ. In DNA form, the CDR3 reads TGCGCCAGCAGCTGGGGACAATTCTATGGCTACACCTTC. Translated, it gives CASSWGQFYGYTF.

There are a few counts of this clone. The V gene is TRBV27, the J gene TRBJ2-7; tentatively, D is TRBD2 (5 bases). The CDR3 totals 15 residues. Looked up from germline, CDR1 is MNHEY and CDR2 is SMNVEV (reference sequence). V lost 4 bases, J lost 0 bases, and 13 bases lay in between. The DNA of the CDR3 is TGTGCCAGCAGTTCCACCGGACTGACCTCCTACGAGCAGTACTTC. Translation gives CASSSTGLTSYEQYF.

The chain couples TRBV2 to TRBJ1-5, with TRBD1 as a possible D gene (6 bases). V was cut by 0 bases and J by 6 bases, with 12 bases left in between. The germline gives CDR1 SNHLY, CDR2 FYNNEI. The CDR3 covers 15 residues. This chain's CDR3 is CASSEALGAGQPQHF. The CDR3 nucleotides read TGTGCCAGCAGTGAAGCTTTGGGGGCAGGTCAGCCCCAGCATTTT.

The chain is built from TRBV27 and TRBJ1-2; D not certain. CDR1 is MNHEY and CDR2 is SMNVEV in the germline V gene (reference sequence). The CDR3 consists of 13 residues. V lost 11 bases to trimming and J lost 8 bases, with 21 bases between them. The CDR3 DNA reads TGTGCCTCCGCCAAGGAGAGAGGTACGGGCTACACCTTC. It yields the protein CASAKERGTGYTF.

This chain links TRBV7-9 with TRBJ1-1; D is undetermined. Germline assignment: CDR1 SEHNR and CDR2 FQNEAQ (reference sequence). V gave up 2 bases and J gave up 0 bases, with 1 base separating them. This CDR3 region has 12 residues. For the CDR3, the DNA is TGTGCCAGCAGCTTAATGAACACTGAAGCTTTCTTT. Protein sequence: CASSLMNTEAFF.

The CDR3 coding sequence is TGTGCCAGAAGCTCCGAAAAGGCGGGCGACAATCAGCCCCAGCATTTT. Translated, it gives CARSSEKAGDNQPQHF. The chain combines TRBV5-3 with TRBJ1-5; D is undetermined. TRBV5-3 is sorted into the ORF group, with uncertain function. This CDR3 spans 16 amino acids. Between the trimmed V and J ends, which lost 3 bases and 3 bases, there was a span of 16 bases.

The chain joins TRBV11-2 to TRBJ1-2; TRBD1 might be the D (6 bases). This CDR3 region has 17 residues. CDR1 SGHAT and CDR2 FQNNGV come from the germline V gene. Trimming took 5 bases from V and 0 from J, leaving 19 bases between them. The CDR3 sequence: CASSPSTGRPTNYGYTF. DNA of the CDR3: TGTGCCAGCAGCCCTTCGACAGGTCGACCCACTAACTATGGCTACACCTTC. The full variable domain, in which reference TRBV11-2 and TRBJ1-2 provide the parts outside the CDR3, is EAGVAQSPRYKIIEKRQSVAFWCNPISGHATLYWYQQILGQGPKLLIQFQNNGVVDDSQLPKDRFSAERLKGVDSTLKIQPAKLEDSAVYLCASSPSTGRPTNYGYTFGSGTRLTVV.

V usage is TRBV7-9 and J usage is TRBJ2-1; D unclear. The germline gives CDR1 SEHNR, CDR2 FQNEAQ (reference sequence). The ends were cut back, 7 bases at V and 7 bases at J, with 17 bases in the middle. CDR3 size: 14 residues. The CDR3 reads CASTPASGLNEQFF. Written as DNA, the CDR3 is TGTGCCAGCACCCCCGCTTCAGGCCTAAATGAGCAGTTCTTC. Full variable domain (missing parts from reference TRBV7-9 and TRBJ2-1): DTGVSQNPRHKITKRGQNVTFRCDPISEHNRLYWYRQTLGQGPEFLTYFQNEAQLEKSRLLSDRFSAERPKGSFSTLEIQRTEQGDSAMYLCASTPASGLNEQFFGPGTRLTVL.

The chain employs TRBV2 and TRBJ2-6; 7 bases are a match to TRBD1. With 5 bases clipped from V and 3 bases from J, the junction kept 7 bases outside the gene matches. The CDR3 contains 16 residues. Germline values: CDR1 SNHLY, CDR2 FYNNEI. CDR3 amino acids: CASSTPTGYGANVLTF. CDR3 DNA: TGTGCCAGCAGTACACCGACAGGGTATGGGGCCAACGTCCTGACTTTC.

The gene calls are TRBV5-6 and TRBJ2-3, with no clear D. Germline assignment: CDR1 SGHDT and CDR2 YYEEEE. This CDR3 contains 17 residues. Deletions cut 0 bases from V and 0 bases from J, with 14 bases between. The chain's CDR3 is CASSLGGRGRSTDTQYF. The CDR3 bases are TGTGCCAGCAGCTTGGGCGGTAGAGGCAGAAGCACAGATACGCAGTATTTT.

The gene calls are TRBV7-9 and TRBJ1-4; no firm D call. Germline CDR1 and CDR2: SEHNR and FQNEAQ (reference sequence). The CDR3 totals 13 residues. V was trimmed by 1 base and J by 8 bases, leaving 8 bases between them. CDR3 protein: CASSLGSGEKLFF. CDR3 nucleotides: TGTGCCAGCAGCTTAGGCTCTGGGGAAAAACTGTTTTTT.

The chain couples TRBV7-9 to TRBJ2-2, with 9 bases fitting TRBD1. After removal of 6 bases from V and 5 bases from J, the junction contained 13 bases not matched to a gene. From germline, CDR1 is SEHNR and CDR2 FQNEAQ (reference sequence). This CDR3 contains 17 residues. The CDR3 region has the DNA TGTGCCAGCAGTCCAATTCCGGGACAGGGTGGAACCGGGGAGCTGTTTTTT. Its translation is CASSPIPGQGGTGELFF.

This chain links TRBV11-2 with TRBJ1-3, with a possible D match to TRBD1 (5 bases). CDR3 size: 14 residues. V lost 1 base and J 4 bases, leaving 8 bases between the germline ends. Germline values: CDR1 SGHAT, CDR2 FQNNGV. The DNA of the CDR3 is TGTGCCAGCAGCTTAGCAGGGTTCGGAAACACCATATATTTT. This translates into CASSLAGFGNTIYF.

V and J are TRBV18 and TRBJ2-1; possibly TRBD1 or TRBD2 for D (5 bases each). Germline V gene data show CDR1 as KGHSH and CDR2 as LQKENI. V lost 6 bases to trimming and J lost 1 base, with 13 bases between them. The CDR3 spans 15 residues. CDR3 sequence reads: CASSRVGVSYNEQFF. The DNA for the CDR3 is TGTGCCAGCTCCAGGGTGGGGGTGTCCTACAATGAGCAGTTCTTC.